The 16 T cell receptor beta chains below all came from one sample that was sequenced in a study of T cell repertoires in cytomegalovirus infection. TCRdb analysed the reads with MiXCR anew, one entry per CDR3 protein. The sample consists of approximately 250,000 distinct CDR3 sequences, 9% to 15% of them appearing once. The sample taken for sequencing was PBMCs. All receptors come from a human donor in good health (CMV status not recorded). Some clones in this sample may be carry-over from other donors' samples.

This clonotype showed up many times. The rearrangement links TRBV2 to TRBJ2-3; 11 nucleotides align to TRBD1. The V segment lost 4 bases and the J segment 6 bases; nucleotides outside the gene matches: 6. The germline CDR1 and CDR2 sequences are SNHLY and FYNNEI. The CDR3 runs to 15 residues. The CDR3 bases are TGTGCCAGCAGTGGGCGGGACAGGGGGTTGGATACGCAGTATTTT. Its protein product is CASSGRDRGLDTQYF.

This clonotype was seen repeatedly, ten times or more. The chain is built from TRBV7-2 and TRBJ1-1; 8 positions match TRBD1. Germline V gene lookup returns CDR1 SGHTA and CDR2 FQGNSA. CDR3 size: 14 residues. V was clipped by 5 bases and J by 0 bases; unmatched bases: 2. Here the CDR3 reads CASSKDRVNTEAFF. The CDR3 nucleotides are TGTGCCAGCAGCAAGGACAGGGTGAACACTGAAGCTTTCTTT.

This clonotype was observed at least ten times. The V call is TRBV7-2, the J call TRBJ2-3; weak D call: TRBD2 (5 bases). V lost 1 base to trimming and J lost 5 bases, with 10 bases between them. CDR1 is SGHTA, CDR2 FQGNSA, per germline. The CDR3 totals 14 residues. Here the CDR3 reads CASSLDGGGDTQYF. DNA for the CDR3: TGTGCCAGCAGCTTAGATGGAGGAGGAGATACGCAGTATTTT.

This clonotype was picked up many times. The rearrangement joins TRBV7-2 to TRBJ2-5, with D perhaps being TRBD1 or TRBD2 (5 bases each). The CDR3 runs to 14 residues. The germline V gene encodes CDR1 SGHTA and CDR2 FQGNSA. The V end was cut by 3 bases, the J end by 2 bases, with 10 bases between. The CDR3 coding sequence is TGTGCCAGCAGCTTTTCGGGGCTGCAAGAGACCCAGTACTTC. This codes for CASSFSGLQETQYF. The variable domain in full, completed from reference TRBV7-2 and TRBJ2-5, reads GAGVSQSPSNKVTEKGKDVELRCDPISGHTALYWYRQSLGQGLEFLIYFQGNSAPDKSGLPSDRFSAERTGGSVSTLTIQRTQQEDSAVYLCASSFSGLQETQYFGPGTRLLVL.

This clonotype came up many times. The chain uses TRBV6-2 or TRBV6-3 and TRBJ1-1; D unclear. V gave up 2 bases and J gave up 2 bases, with 15 bases separating them. CDR1 and CDR2 from the germline V gene are MNHEY and SVGEGT. The CDR3 runs to 16 residues. CDR3 residues: CASSYEVVLRNTEAFF. The CDR3 DNA reads as TGTGCCAGCAGTTACGAGGTGGTCCTACGTAACACTGAAGCTTTCTTT.

This clonotype was counted only a few times. The chain is built from TRBV6-5 and TRBJ2-1, with D perhaps TRBD2 (6 bases). Germline values: CDR1 MNHEY, CDR2 SVGAGI. The V end lost 0 bases, the J end lost 9 bases, and 6 bases lay between the germline ends. The CDR3 is made up of 12 amino acids. CDR3 sequence reads: CASSYSGGEQFF. CDR3 nucleotide sequence: TGTGCCAGCAGTTACTCCGGGGGTGAGCAGTTCTTC.

Note on this clonotype: A much larger clonotype is one base distant, so this may be a read error. The V and J genes are TRBV20-1 and TRBJ1-2; 7 bases are a match to TRBD1. This CDR3 spans 16 amino acids. CDR1 and CDR2 from the germline V gene are DFQATT and SNEGSKA (reference sequence). The DNA of the CDR3 is TGCAGTACTAGAGATCGGGTAGGGGGCCCTAACTATGGCTACACCTTC. Its protein product is CSTRDRVGGPNYGYTF.

This clonotype came up many times. This chain joins TRBV7-2 and TRBJ2-5, with D perhaps TRBD1 (6 bases). The CDR3 extends over 14 amino acids. V was clipped by 2 bases and J by 5 bases, with 12 bases between them. The germline CDR1 and CDR2 sequences are SGHTA and FQGNSA. The CDR3 loop is CASSLRQDGETQYF. The DNA of the CDR3 is TGTGCCAGCAGCTTAAGACAGGATGGGGAGACCCAGTACTTC.

This clonotype came up many times. V and J are TRBV10-3 and TRBJ2-5; 10 bases align to TRBD2. V gave up 4 bases and J gave up 5 bases; unmatched junction bases: 4. The CDR3 extends over 14 amino acids. The germline gives CDR1 ENHRY, CDR2 SYGVKD. The CDR3 DNA follows: TGTGCCATCAGTGCTAGCGGGAGTGGGGAGACCCAGTACTTC. It is translated as CAISASGSGETQYF.

CDR3 in DNA: TGCAGCGTCTTTCCGGGACCCAGGTCCGGGGAGCTGTTTTTT. This gives the protein CSVFPGPRSGELFF. The gene calls are TRBV29-1 and TRBJ2-2, with D perhaps TRBD1 or TRBD2 (5 bases each). V was cut by 6 bases and J by 6 bases, with 17 bases left in between. Germline CDR1 reads SQVTM; CDR2 reads ANQGSEA. The CDR3 consists of 14 residues.

The chain has TRBV6-5 and TRBJ1-1; a possible D gene is TRBD1 (5 bases). There are 15 residues in the CDR3. Germline V gene lookup returns CDR1 MNHEY and CDR2 SVGAGI. Between the trimmed V and J ends, which lost 2 bases and 3 bases, there was a span of 13 bases. CDR3 coding DNA: TGTGCCAGCAGTTACGGTGGGGCGGGGGACACTGAAGCTTTCTTT. Amino acid sequence: CASSYGGAGDTEAFF.

Concerning this clonotype itself: An end of the junction differs from the germline gene, which may be a read error. V gene TRBV4-1 combines with J gene TRBJ1-3, with D perhaps TRBD1 (5 bases). Germline-derived CDR1 and CDR2 are MGHRA and YSYEKL. CDR3 size: 16 residues. The CDR3 DNA reads as TGTGCCGGCAGCCCCCGGGGCACGGACTCTGGAAACACCATATATTTT. It is translated as CAGSPRGTDSGNTIYF.

This clonotype was observed many times. This chain uses TRBV6-4 with TRBJ2-1, with 9 bases that match TRBD2. The CDR3 loop spans 17 amino acids. CDR1 is MRHNA and CDR2 is SNTAGT in the germline V gene. V lost 0 bases and J lost 6; bases outside the gene matches: 9. In DNA, the CDR3 is TGTGCCAGCAGTGACTCGCGCGGCGGGAGGGCCCTCAATGAGCAGTTCTTC. It translates to CASSDSRGGRALNEQFF.

This clonotype has a handful of counts. The V gene is TRBV29-1, the J gene TRBJ1-1, with D unclear. This CDR3 region has 15 residues. Deletions cut 2 bases from V and 0 bases from J, with 13 bases between. CDR1 and CDR2 (germline): SQVTM, ANQGSEA. CDR3: CSVEFPSPMNTEAFF. DNA for the CDR3: TGCAGCGTTGAATTTCCCAGCCCCATGAACACTGAAGCTTTCTTT.

The gene calls are TRBV18 and TRBJ2-7; 10 bases match TRBD1. This CDR3 contains 14 residues. V shed 5 bases and J 5 bases; nucleotides not matched to a gene: 6. Germline CDR1 and CDR2: KGHSH and LQKENI. The CDR3 loop is CASSTDRGLNEQYF. DNA of the CDR3: TGTGCCAGCTCAACAGACAGGGGGCTAAACGAGCAGTACTTC.

This sequence joins TRBV19 and TRBJ2-7; D may be TRBD1 (6 bases). V lost 3 bases and J 5 bases, leaving 11 bases between the germline ends. Germline V gives CDR1 LNHDA, CDR2 SQIVND (reference sequence). The CDR3 consists of 13 residues. CDR3 in amino acids: CASSIGTGNEQYF. In DNA form, the CDR3 reads TGTGCCAGTAGTATTGGAACAGGGAACGAGCAGTACTTC.